The 9 T cell receptor beta chains in this list originate from one sample, sequenced in a study of beta chain features in type 1 diabetes. The entirety of the isolated RNA underwent reverse transcription, so expressed TCRB transcripts were sequenced. Sequenced by immunoSEQ multiplex PCR; TCRdb stores in-frame clones only, minus some. Here the sample spans roughly 300,000 clones, around 7.6% being singletons. Input material: central memory CD4+ T cells from blood. The receptor source for this set is a young woman in good health.

The rearrangement uses TRBV7-9 and TRBJ1-1, with 7 bases that match TRBD1. V lost 10 bases and J lost 5; bases outside the gene matches: 7. This CDR3 is built from 12 residues. Germline V gene lookup returns CDR1 SEHNR and CDR2 FQNEAQ (reference sequence). The CDR3 coding sequence is TGTGCCACAACAGGGGACTGGACTGAAGCTTTCTTT. Protein: CATTGDWTEAFF. The variable domain in full, with the rest retrieved from reference TRBV7-9 and TRBJ1-1, is DTGVSQNPRHKITKRGQNVTFRCDPISEHNRLYWYRQTLGQGPEFLTYFQNEAQLEKSRLLSDRFSAERPKGSFSTLEIQRTEQGDSAMYLCATTGDWTEAFFGQGTRLTVV.

The chain combines TRBV4-2 with TRBJ2-6; D gene uncertain. CDR3 length: 18 residues. Between the trimmed V and J ends, which lost 1 base and 0 bases, there was a span of 13 bases. Germline V gene lookup returns CDR1 LGHNA and CDR2 YNFKEQ. The CDR3 sequence is CASSQVGRTSSGANVLTF. CDR3 DNA sequence: TGTGCCAGCAGCCAAGTAGGCAGGACGTCCTCTGGGGCCAACGTCCTGACTTTC.

Ten or more counts support this clone. The chain uses TRBV28 and TRBJ1-5, with 7 bases lining up with TRBD1. The CDR3 covers 15 residues. From germline, CDR1 is MDHEN and CDR2 SYDVKM. V was pared by 6 bases and J by 3 bases, with 8 bases of the junction left unmatched. CDR3 region: CASSSRDRVNQPQHF. The CDR3 nucleotides read TGTGCCAGCAGCAGCCGGGACAGAGTCAATCAGCCCCAGCATTTT.

Worth noting for this clone: The same CDR3 can be traced to other DNA sequences in this sample. The chain is built from TRBV7-2 and TRBJ2-1; either TRBD1 or TRBD2 may supply D (6 bases each). Germline loops: CDR1 SGHTA, CDR2 FQGNSA. This CDR3 has 15 amino acids. Trimming took 4 bases from V and 2 from J, leaving 12 bases between them. Here the CDR3 DNA reads TGTGCCAGCAGCTCACAGGGAGGACCCTACAATGAGCAGTTCTTC. It specifies CASSSQGGPYNEQFF.

This clone was recorded a few times. The J gene is TRBJ2-7, the V gene TRBV29-1, with 7 bases that match TRBD1. V gave up 4 bases and J gave up 4 bases; unmatched junction bases: 4. Germline V CDR1 and CDR2: SQVTM, ANQGSEA. The CDR3 is 12 residues long. The CDR3 DNA sequence: TGCAGCGTTGTAGGGGGCAAATACGAGCAGTACTTC. Its protein product is CSVVGGKYEQYF.

A few counts support this clone. This chain links TRBV5-1 with TRBJ2-1; TRBD2 agrees at 7 bases. V gave up 4 bases and J gave up 9 bases; unmatched junction bases: 13. Germline-derived CDR1 and CDR2 are SGHRS and YFSETQ. The CDR3 has 15 residues. CDR3 in amino acids: CASSLLAGGGFEQFF. The CDR3 DNA follows: TGCGCCAGCAGCCTTTTAGCTGGCGGGGGATTTGAGCAGTTCTTC.

The sample holds a few counts of this clone. The V gene is TRBV9, the J gene TRBJ2-5; a possible D gene is TRBD1 (5 bases). This CDR3 spans 15 amino acids. Per the germline V gene, CDR1 is SGDLS and CDR2 is YYNGEE. The germline V and J ends were trimmed by 7 bases and 1 base, with 17 bases remaining between them. CDR3 coding DNA: TGTGCCAGCTCCTACTCGGGTAGGGGCCAAGAGACCCAGTACTTC. Its translation is CASSYSGRGQETQYF. Together with reference TRBV9 and TRBJ2-5, the CDR3 gives the full variable domain: DSGVTQTPKHLITATGQRVTLRCSPRSGDLSVYWYQQSLDQGLQFLIQYYNGEERAKGNILERFSAQQFPDLHSELNLSSLELGDSALYFCASSYSGRGQETQYFGPGTRLLVL.

The chain uses TRBV6-1 and TRBJ2-1, with unresolved D. Looked up from germline, CDR1 is MNHNS and CDR2 is SASEGT. This CDR3 has 15 amino acids. The ends were cut back, 5 bases at V and 7 bases at J, with 18 bases in the middle. The CDR3 loop reads CASSSHGKRGNEQFF. The CDR3 coding sequence is TGTGCCAGCAGTTCTCACGGTAAACGAGGTAATGAGCAGTTCTTC.

The chain is built from TRBV11-2 and TRBJ2-5, with TRBD1 identical over 9 bases. V was pared by 5 bases and J by 9 bases, with 4 bases of the junction left unmatched. Germline V gives CDR1 SGHAT, CDR2 FQNNGV. The CDR3 runs 12 residues. Written as DNA, the CDR3 is TGTGCCAGCAGCACAACAGGGGGCCCCCAGTACTTC. Its protein is CASSTTGGPQYF.